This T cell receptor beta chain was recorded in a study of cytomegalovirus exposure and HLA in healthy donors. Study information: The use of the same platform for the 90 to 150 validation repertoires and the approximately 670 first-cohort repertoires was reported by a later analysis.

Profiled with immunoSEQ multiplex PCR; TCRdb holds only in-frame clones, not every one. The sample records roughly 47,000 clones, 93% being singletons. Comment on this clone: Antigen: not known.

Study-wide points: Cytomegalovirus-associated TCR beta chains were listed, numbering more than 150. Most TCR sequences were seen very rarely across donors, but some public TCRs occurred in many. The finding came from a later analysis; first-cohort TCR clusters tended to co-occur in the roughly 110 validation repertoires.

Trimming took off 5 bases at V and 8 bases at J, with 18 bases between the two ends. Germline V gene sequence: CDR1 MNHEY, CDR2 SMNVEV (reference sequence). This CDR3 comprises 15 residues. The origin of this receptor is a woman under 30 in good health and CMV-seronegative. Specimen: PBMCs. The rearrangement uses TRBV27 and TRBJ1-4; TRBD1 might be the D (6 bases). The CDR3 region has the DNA TGTGCCAGCAGTCCTCCTTTGGGGGACAAGGAAAAACTGTTTTTT. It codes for CASSPPLGDKEKLFF. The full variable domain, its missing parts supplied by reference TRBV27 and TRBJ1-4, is EAQVTQNPRYLITVTGKKLTVTCSQNMNHEYMSWYRQDPGLGLRQIYYSMNVEVTDKGDVPEGYKVSRKEKRNFPLILESPSPNQTSLYFCASSPPLGDKEKLFFGSGTQLSVL.